The 9 T cell receptor beta chains given below trace back to one sample, sequenced in a study of shared clonotypes between healthy human individuals. Using immunoSEQ multiplex PCR, the repertoire was profiled, and TCRdb retains in-frame clones only, with some absent. The sample holds 2.3 million or so clones, 85% to 95% seen once. Source material: naive CD4+ T cells from PBMCs. This sample's subset: CD45RA+ positively selected. The receptor source for this set is a man between 18 and 35 years old in good health. Some clones in this sample may be carry-over from other donors' samples.

This chain joins TRBV28 and TRBJ2-3, with TRBD2 matching 8 bases. Unmatched junction bases numbered 6, after V lost 2 bases and J lost 5 bases. The CDR3 extends over 15 amino acids. Germline-derived CDR1 and CDR2 are MDHEN and SYDVKM. The CDR3 coding sequence is TGTGCCAGCAGTTTACCCGGGAGGGCGGGAGATACGCAGTATTTT. Its protein product is CASSLPGRAGDTQYF.

This clone was seen once. V and J are TRBV5-1 and TRBJ2-2; D is tentatively TRBD1 or TRBD2 (5 bases each). CDR1 SGHRS and CDR2 YFSETQ come from the germline V gene. V shed 4 bases and J shed 2 bases, with 12 bases lying between them. This CDR3 has 15 amino acids. CDR3 residues: CASSPGTENTGELFF. CDR3 coding DNA: TGCGCCAGCAGCCCGGGGACGGAAAACACCGGGGAGCTGTTTTTT.

The V and J genes are TRBV29-1 and TRBJ2-7; TRBD2 might be the D (5 bases). CDR1 is SQVTM, CDR2 ANQGSEA, per germline. This CDR3 region has 13 residues. V lost 8 bases and J 2 bases, leaving 16 bases between the germline ends. The CDR3 is CSPDWLATYEQYF. In DNA, the CDR3 is TGCAGCCCTGATTGGCTAGCCACCTACGAGCAGTACTTC.

This rearrangement joins TRBV20-1 to TRBJ2-1; D is undetermined. The CDR3 contains 11 residues. Trimming stripped 5 bases from V and 7 bases from J, with 9 bases between. Germline CDR1 DFQATT, CDR2 SNEGSKA (reference sequence). The CDR3 here is CSAGNRNEQFF. For the CDR3, the DNA is TGCAGTGCTGGGAATCGTAATGAGCAGTTCTTC.

A word on this clone: Different DNA sequences within this sample yield the same CDR3. V is TRBV5-5 and J is TRBJ2-3; D not certain. The V gene lost 3 bases and the J gene lost 3 bases, with 11 bases spanning the gap. Germline V lookup: CDR1 SGHKS, CDR2 YYEKEE (reference sequence). The CDR3 length is 14 residues. CDR3 nucleotides: TGTGCCAGCAGCTCCAAGACTGGGACAGATACGCAGTATTTT. Its protein product is CASSSKTGTDTQYF.

V gene TRBV28 combines with J gene TRBJ2-7; D gene uncertain. Germline CDR1 and CDR2: MDHEN and SYDVKM. The CDR3 is 13 residues long. V lost 8 bases and J 2 bases, leaving 13 bases between the germline ends. As DNA, the CDR3 is TGTGCCAGCGACGGGCCGCGTCCCTACGAGCAGTACTTC. This codes for CASDGPRPYEQYF.

The CDR3: CASASRYPEAFF. Here the CDR3 DNA reads TGTGCCAGCGCCTCGCGATACCCTGAAGCTTTCTTT. This chain joins TRBV19 and TRBJ1-1; D not resolved. The CDR3 spans 12 residues. Germline V lookup: CDR1 LNHDA, CDR2 SQIVND (reference sequence). The ends were cut back, 9 bases at V and 6 bases at J, with 14 bases in the middle.

This clone was seen once. V gene TRBV5-1 combines with J gene TRBJ1-2, with TRBD1 identical over 10 bases. Losses at the gene ends were 0 bases for V and 6 bases for J; bases not matched to a gene: 8. CDR3 size: 16 residues. CDR1 SGHRS and CDR2 YFSETQ come from the germline V gene. The CDR3 reads CASSLVRQGASDGYTF. CDR3 nucleotide sequence: TGCGCCAGCAGCTTGGTCAGACAGGGGGCGTCTGATGGCTACACCTTC.

This clone was seen only once. The chain has TRBV5-6 and TRBJ2-7, with 7 bases fitting TRBD1. The CDR3 spans 12 residues. Germline V gene sequence: CDR1 SGHDT, CDR2 YYEEEE. Unmatched junction bases numbered 1, after V lost 1 base and J lost 6 bases. CDR3 nucleotide sequence: TGTGCCAGCAGCTTGAGACAGGGCGAGCAGTACTTC. Translation gives CASSLRQGEQYF.